This T cell receptor beta chain was identified during a study of a mutant IDH1 vaccine in newly diagnosed glioma. About the research overall: Held at week 35, visit V12 was the safety follow-up, and visit V13 followed at week 47.

Time point defined: week 35, safety follow-up. Every single dose of the vaccine, 300 ug of mutant IDH1 20-mer peptide, came with topical imiquimod. Notes on the study in general: Vaccination induced immune responses in about 92% of patients.

Turning to this clone: What it recognizes is unknown.

Profiled with immunoSEQ multiplex PCR; TCRdb holds only in-frame clones, not every one. The data hold about 46,000 clones, with almost 95% observed a single time. Germline V lookup: CDR1 MDHEN, CDR2 SYDVKM. The CDR3 runs 15 residues. The V and J ends lost 6 bases and 6 bases respectively, with 18 bases between them. The sample consisted of PBMCs, taken from a glioma patient whose treatment included an IDH1 peptide vaccine. This TCR was sampled from a man aged 50-59 years with glioma. The V and J genes are TRBV28 and TRBJ1-5, with a tentative D call TRBD1 (6 bases). Written as DNA, the CDR3 is TGTGCCAGCAGCCTCCTCAAGGGGGAGAGTCAGCCCCAGCATTTT. The encoded protein is CASSLLKGESQPQHF.